This T cell receptor beta chain stems from a study of shared clonotypes between healthy human individuals. Only in-frame clones appear in the TCRdb table, and some are missing; sequencing was by immunoSEQ multiplex PCR. The table has some 1,100,000 clones, about four fifths seen once; the top ten hold approximately 0.5%. The investigators split CD4+ cells into a CD45RA+ naive subset and a CD45RA-negative memory subset. Sequenced material: memory CD4+ T cells from PBMCs. Subset noted: CD45RA-negative fraction. The receptor was isolated from a man aged 18-30 years in good health. Some clones in this sample may be carry-over from other donors' samples.

The CDR3 nucleotides are TGTGCCAGCAGTTCCCCAGGACAGGGGGCGCAGGCTTTCTTT. This encodes CASSSPGQGAQAFF. The rearrangement links TRBV28 to TRBJ1-1, with 11 positions matching TRBD1. CDR3 length: 14 residues. Germline CDR1 is MDHEN and CDR2 is SYDVKM. V gave up 4 bases and J gave up 11 bases; unmatched junction bases: 9.